The T cell receptor (beta chain) under discussion was sequenced for a study of blood T cell repertoires in COVID-19. Overall study context: The United States, Italy and Spain supplied acute and convalescent COVID-19 samples. In each case, the material was cDNA or gDNA derived from T cells, B-cell-depleted T cells, or PBMCs.

V was cut by 3 bases and J by 0 bases, with 14 bases left in between. Germline V gene data show CDR1 as SGHAT and CDR2 as FQNNGV. The CDR3 has 17 amino acids. Authors' processing steps: Estimates of nucleated cell counts were drawn from the amplification of reference gene primers. Data came from immunoSEQ multiplex PCR; TCRdb stores just in-frame clones and leaves some out. V, J and clone size reflect that table, while D and trimming were determined from the DNA. The table lists about 74,000 clones, roughly 90% of them singletons. The material sequenced was peripheral blood. The chain combines TRBV11-2 with TRBJ2-2; D is perhaps TRBD2 (5 bases). The source of this sequence is a man in his fifties or sixties with acute or convalescent COVID-19. Written as DNA, the CDR3 is TGTGCCAGCAGCTTTTGGGTTAGCGTCCCGAACACCGGGGAGCTGTTTTTT. Encoded protein: CASSFWVSVPNTGELFF.